Below, 27 T cell receptor beta chains from the same sample are listed, as sequenced in a study of spatial heterogeneity in lung cancer (dated by TCRdb to about 2019). The time point label, as the study defines it: blood at routine non-recurrence follow-up after resection. Libraries came from 5' RACE. Sequencing was performed on a NextSeq 500. In-frame beta chains were kept once TCRdb had trimmed the public reads at Q25 with fastp and called clones with MiXCR. Entries that share a CDR3 protein sequence are merged under the most common genes and DNA. For this sample there are approximately 43,000 distinct CDR3 sequences; 10% to 13% appear just once. The ten top clones hold roughly 17% of the sample. The sample here was PBMCs, taken at follow-up. Every receptor here comes from a female donor with early-stage non-small cell lung cancer.

V gene TRBV6-1 combines with J gene TRBJ2-1; D might be TRBD2 (5 bases). From germline, CDR1 is MNHNS and CDR2 SASEGT. The ends were cut back, 0 bases at V and 3 bases at J, with 12 bases in the middle. The CDR3 contains 16 residues. The CDR3 DNA is TGTGCCAGCAGTGAAGCGCGACTATTCTTCTACAATGAGCAGTTCTTC. It specifies CASSEARLFFYNEQFF.

V and J are TRBV20-1 and TRBJ2-3; 7 nucleotides align to TRBD1. Looked up from germline, CDR1 is DFQATT and CDR2 is SNEGSKA (reference sequence). V gave up 6 bases and J gave up 6 bases; unmatched junction bases: 6. The CDR3 sequence is 12 residues long. This chain's CDR3 is CSARPTGDTQYF. In nucleotides, the CDR3 is TGCAGTGCACGCCCGACAGGGGATACGCAGTATTTT.

The chain uses TRBV20-1 and TRBJ2-7; 9 bases match TRBD2. J gave up 6 bases and V 5 bases, and 14 bases lay outside the gene matches. The CDR3 consists of 15 residues. The germline V gene has CDR1 DFQATT and CDR2 SNEGSKA (reference sequence). The DNA for the CDR3 is TGCAGTGCTCAAAGGGGAGGGCTAGCGGGGTTCGAGCAGTACTTC. Encoded protein: CSAQRGGLAGFEQYF.

Ten or more counts support this clonotype. The chain couples TRBV7-3 to TRBJ2-3, with 8 bases matching TRBD2. The CDR3 covers 14 residues. Germline V gene lookup returns CDR1 SGHTA and CDR2 FQGTGA. V trimming: 6 bases; J trimming: 9 bases; junction bases outside the gene matches: 11. CDR3 in DNA: TGTGCCAGCAGGGGCGGGAGCGGGGGAACGACGCAGTATTTT. Encoded protein: CASRGGSGGTTQYF.

CDR3 sequence (DNA): TGCAGTGCCCCGAAACCCGGGACAGCAGAGACCCAGTACTTC. It encodes CSAPKPGTAETQYF. The V and J genes are TRBV20-1 and TRBJ2-5, with TRBD1 matching over 7 bases. Looked up from germline, CDR1 is DFQATT and CDR2 is SNEGSKA (reference sequence). V shed 6 bases, J shed 4 bases, and the junction held 11 bases outside the gene matches. This CDR3 has 14 amino acids.

There are many counts of this clonotype. The chain carries TRBV28 and TRBJ1-2; D is unresolved. The CDR3 length is 15 residues. With 7 bases removed from V and 5 bases from J, the gap between germline ends came to 20 bases. The V gene's germline CDR1 is MDHEN and CDR2 SYDVKM. CDR3 residues: CASKRREVTRYGYTF. In nucleotides, the CDR3 is TGTGCCAGCAAAAGGAGGGAGGTGACTCGATATGGCTACACCTTC.

The V call is TRBV5-1, the J call TRBJ1-1, with D hard to call. Trimming stripped 0 bases from V and 0 bases from J, with 6 bases between. CDR3 length: 14 residues. In germline, CDR1 is SGHRS, CDR2 YFSETQ. The CDR3 loop reads CASSLERMNTEAFF. In nucleotides, the CDR3 is TGCGCCAGCAGCTTGGAACGGATGAACACTGAAGCTTTCTTT.

In this sample, this clonotype turned up many times. This chain links TRBV20-1 with TRBJ1-3, with D uncertain. V was pared by 3 bases and J by 1 base, with 4 bases between. Looked up from germline, CDR1 is DFQATT and CDR2 is SNEGSKA (reference sequence). The CDR3 sequence is 12 residues long. The CDR3 reads CSARRSGNTIYF. The CDR3 nucleotides read TGCAGTGCTAGGAGATCTGGAAACACCATATATTTT.

There are a few counts of this clonotype. The chain combines TRBV5-5 with TRBJ1-1, with D unclear. This CDR3 comprises 14 residues. V shed 1 base and J shed 0 bases, with 7 bases lying between them. The V gene's germline CDR1 is SGHKS and CDR2 YYEKEE (reference sequence). The CDR3 loop is CASSLTAMNTEAFF. The CDR3 region has the DNA TGTGCCAGCAGCTTGACAGCCATGAACACTGAAGCTTTCTTT.

This clonotype was seen many times. This chain uses TRBV15 with TRBJ1-5; D remains unclear. Germline values: CDR1 LNHNV, CDR2 YYDKDF (reference sequence). V was cut by 0 bases and J by 1 base, with 7 bases left in between. The CDR3 is made up of 15 amino acids. The chain's CDR3 is CATSRDLGSNQPQHF. The CDR3 DNA reads as TGTGCCACCAGCAGAGATCTGGGGAGCAATCAGCCCCAGCATTTT.

This clonotype is termed medium-sized. The chain combines TRBV11-2 with TRBJ2-4, with 11 bases matching TRBD1. This CDR3 is built from 17 residues. Losses at the gene ends were 4 bases for V and 3 bases for J; bases not matched to a gene: 8. CDR1 SGHAT and CDR2 FQNNGV come from the germline V gene. The CDR3 region has the DNA TGTGCCAGCAGCTCATACGGGACAGGGGGTTTCAAAAACATTCAGTACTTC. Residues: CASSSYGTGGFKNIQYF.

This clonotype was seen only once. One base away lies a much larger clone, so this may be a sequencing read error. The rearrangement joins TRBV7-3 to TRBJ2-2, with D maybe TRBD2 (6 bases). CDR3 length: 13 amino acids. V shed 4 bases and J shed 5 bases, with 8 bases lying between them. Germline lookup yields CDR1 SGHTA and CDR2 FQGTGA. DNA of the CDR3: TGTGCCAGCAGCTCCCGGGGGACCGGGGAGCTGTTTTTT. It codes for CASSSRGTGELFF.

This clonotype was seen just once. This chain links TRBV3-1 with TRBJ2-7; unclear D gene. This CDR3 region has 17 residues. V gave up 4 bases and J gave up 0 bases, with 19 bases separating them. The germline gives CDR1 LGHDT, CDR2 YNNKEL (reference sequence). The CDR3 bases are TGTGCCAGCAGCCGAAGACGCAAAGGTGACCCCTCCTACGAGCAGTACTTC. This sequence encodes CASSRRRKGDPSYEQYF.

In this sample, this clonotype turned up many times. The rearrangement joins TRBV5-1 to TRBJ2-5; 10 nucleotides line up with TRBD2. This CDR3 has 17 residues. The V and J ends lost 4 bases and 1 base, in that order; junction bases with no gene match: 10. Germline V CDR1 and CDR2: SGHRS, YFSETQ. Written as DNA, the CDR3 is TGCGCCAGCAGCCACCATGGGCTAGCGGGGGCCCAAGAGACCCAGTACTTC. It specifies CASSHHGLAGAQETQYF.

In this sample, this clonotype turned up many times. This chain uses TRBV28 with TRBJ1-5, with 7 bases matching TRBD1. The CDR3 is 15 amino acids. Germline V lookup: CDR1 MDHEN, CDR2 SYDVKM. J was trimmed by 2 bases and V by 3 bases; bases with no gene match: 4. Here the CDR3 DNA reads TGTGCCAGCAGTTTTGCAGGGGGAGGCAATCAGCCCCAGCATTTT. Amino acid sequence: CASSFAGGGNQPQHF.

Here the CDR3 DNA reads TGTGCCAGCAGCTTGGACCGGGGTGGGACCCAGTACTTC. This sequence encodes CASSLDRGGTQYF. The chain joins TRBV5-6 to TRBJ2-5; a possible D gene is TRBD2 (5 bases). Germline lookup yields CDR1 SGHDT and CDR2 YYEEEE. The V end lost 0 bases, the J end lost 7 bases, and 10 bases lay between the germline ends. The CDR3 runs to 13 residues. Supplemented by reference TRBV5-6 and TRBJ2-5, the full variable domain reads DAGVTQSPTHLIKTRGQQVTLRCSPKSGHDTVSWYQQALGQGPQFIFQYYEEEERQRGNFPDRFSGHQFPNYSSELNVNALLLGDSALYLCASSLDRGGTQYFGPGTRLLVL.

The rearrangement joins TRBV30 to TRBJ2-5; TRBD1 agrees at 8 bases. CDR1 is GTSNPN, CDR2 SVGIG, per germline (reference sequence). J gave up 3 bases and V 3 bases, and 0 bases lay outside the gene matches. There are 12 residues in the CDR3. The CDR3 DNA reads TGTGCCTGGAGGGGACAGGAAGAGACCCAGTACTTC. Translation gives CAWRGQEETQYF.

A word on this clonotype: This may be a read error, as it is one base from a much larger clone. This CDR3 reads CASSITGYEQYF. CDR3 DNA sequence: TGTGCCAGCAGCATAACAGGCTACGAGCAGTACTTC. The chain joins TRBV2 to TRBJ2-7; D may be TRBD1 (5 bases). This CDR3 region has 12 residues. Trimming removed 6 bases at V and 3 bases at J, with 9 bases between. Germline lookup yields CDR1 SNHLY and CDR2 FYNNEI.

This clonotype was counted at least ten times. The J gene is TRBJ2-1, the V gene TRBV7-2; unclear D gene. From germline, CDR1 is SGHTA and CDR2 FQGNSA. V lost 3 bases, J lost 5 bases, and 8 bases lay in between. CDR3 length equals 13 residues. The CDR3 loop is CASSLGRNNEQFF. In nucleotides, the CDR3 is TGTGCCAGCAGCTTGGGCAGGAACAATGAGCAGTTCTTC.

The chain uses TRBV20-1 and TRBJ1-5; D not certain. CDR1 and CDR2 from the germline V gene are DFQATT and SNEGSKA (reference sequence). The CDR3 runs to 17 residues. V was shortened by 2 bases and J by 1 base, with 18 bases between the two germline ends. The CDR3 sequence: CSARSLTTIGSNQPQHF. Written as DNA, the CDR3 is TGCAGTGCTAGAAGCCTTACTACTATCGGGAGCAATCAGCCCCAGCATTTT.

There are many counts of this clonotype. The chain has TRBV9 and TRBJ2-3; 14 nucleotides align to TRBD2. Germline V gene data show CDR1 as SGDLS and CDR2 as YYNGEE. This CDR3 has 19 residues. Germline trimming cut 0 bases from V and 3 bases from J; bases unmatched to any gene: 9. The chain's CDR3 is CASSVGLAGGPVRTDTQYF. The CDR3 region has the DNA TGTGCCAGCAGCGTAGGACTAGCGGGGGGGCCCGTTAGGACAGATACGCAGTATTTT.

This clonotype was seen only a few times. J is TRBJ2-1 and V is TRBV30; tentatively, D is TRBD1 (6 bases). V was pared by 5 bases and J by 4 bases, with 9 bases between. The CDR3 runs to 12 residues. The germline gives CDR1 GTSNPN, CDR2 SVGIG (reference sequence). CDR3 sequence: CAWGQRYNEQFF. DNA for the CDR3: TGTGCCTGGGGACAGCGATACAATGAGCAGTTCTTC. Supplemented by reference TRBV30 and TRBJ2-1, the full variable domain reads SQTIHQWPATLVQPVGSPLSLECTVEGTSNPNLYWYRQAAGRGLQLLFYSVGIGQISSEVPQNLSASRPQDRQFILSSKKLLLSDSGFYLCAWGQRYNEQFFGPGTRLTVL.

CDR3: CASSLPTDWTLTDTQYF. Here the CDR3 DNA reads TGTGCCAGCAGCCTCCCGACAGATTGGACCCTCACAGATACGCAGTATTTT. This sequence joins TRBV4-2 and TRBJ2-3, with D maybe TRBD1 (5 bases). Trimming took off 4 bases at V and 2 bases at J, with 19 bases between the two ends. CDR1 and CDR2 from the germline V gene are LGHNA and YNFKEQ. This CDR3 contains 17 residues.

The chain is built from TRBV3-1 and TRBJ2-5; the match to TRBD2 covers 8 bases. The CDR3 extends over 17 amino acids. Germline CDR1 is LGHDT and CDR2 is YNNKEL (reference sequence). V shed 4 bases, J shed 5 bases, and the junction held 15 bases outside the gene matches. For the CDR3, the DNA is TGTGCCAGCAGCCCCCGAGCGGCGGGGGGCCGGAGGGAGACCCAGTACTTC. This gives the protein CASSPRAAGGRRETQYF.

The table lists this clonotype with many counts. The chain's CDR3 is CASNLRRSSGNTIYF. In DNA, the CDR3 is TGTGCCAGCAACCTTAGACGGAGTTCGGGAAACACCATATATTTT. The gene calls are TRBV12-3 or TRBV12-4 and TRBJ1-3; D unresolved. The V end was cut by 7 bases, the J end by 4 bases, with 17 bases between. The CDR3 has 15 amino acids.

This clonotype was recorded a few times. The CDR3 region is CSARQGLRTEAFF. The CDR3 nucleotides read TGCAGTGCTCGGCAGGGGCTTAGGACTGAAGCTTTCTTT. The chain carries TRBV20-1 and TRBJ1-1, with a possible D match to TRBD1 (6 bases). V was pared by 5 bases and J by 5 bases, with 15 bases between. The germline V gene has CDR1 DFQATT and CDR2 SNEGSKA (reference sequence). The CDR3 is made up of 13 amino acids.

The gene calls are TRBV9 and TRBJ1-2; perhaps TRBD1 as D (5 bases). CDR1 SGDLS and CDR2 YYNGEE come from the germline V gene. This CDR3 is built from 17 residues. V was pared by 0 bases and J by 4 bases, with 19 bases between. Here the CDR3 reads CASSVGPIQALSYGYTF. CDR3 coding DNA: TGTGCCAGCAGCGTAGGGCCGATACAGGCCCTTAGCTATGGCTACACCTTC.